This T cell receptor (beta chain) comes out of a study of T cells in localized non-small cell lung cancer. Clones were sequenced by immunoSEQ multiplex PCR, and TCRdb holds only the in-frame ones, with some missing. The sample has 70,000 to 100,000 clones, more than 70% seen once. This CDR3 spans 14 amino acids. V was pared by 3 bases and J by 7 bases, with 15 bases between. Germline V gene data show CDR1 as MNHEY and CDR2 as SMNVEV (reference sequence). The TCR sequence derives from a female donor older than 55 with stage I lung adenocarcinoma. This chain connects TRBV27 to TRBJ1-2; D perhaps matches TRBD1 (5 bases). Sample: peripheral blood, taken before any cancer treatment. CDR3 nucleotide sequence: TGTGCCAGCAGTTTCTCGACCGGGACGACTGGCTACACCTTC. Encoded protein: CASSFSTGTTGYTF.